This T cell receptor (beta chain) was sequenced in a study of beta chain features in type 1 diabetes. General study points: Patients with type 1 diabetes showed fewer VDJ junction insertions and more deletions. Equally in patients and controls, PCR might preferentially amplify shorter templates.

In total, each donor contributed a single heparinised blood draw that averaged around 120 mL. Each of the sorted populations had a purity greater than 98%. As regards this clone: Its antigen remains unidentified.

What was sequenced were expressed TCRB transcripts, since all of the isolated RNA had been reverse transcribed. Produced via immunoSEQ multiplex PCR; TCRdb's table is partial and in-frame only. Among about 620,000 clones listed, around a sixth were seen once. This CDR3 has 11 residues. V was clipped by 4 bases and J by 6 bases; unmatched bases: 2. CDR1 is DFQATT, CDR2 SNEGSKA, per germline (reference sequence). Sequencing was carried out using naive CD4+ T cells from blood. The clonotype was recovered from a man aged 18 to 30 in good health. V is TRBV20-1 and J is TRBJ1-2; 7 nucleotides line up with TRBD1. CDR3 residues: CSANRGNGYTF. The DNA for the CDR3 is TGCAGTGCTAACAGGGGAAATGGCTACACCTTC.